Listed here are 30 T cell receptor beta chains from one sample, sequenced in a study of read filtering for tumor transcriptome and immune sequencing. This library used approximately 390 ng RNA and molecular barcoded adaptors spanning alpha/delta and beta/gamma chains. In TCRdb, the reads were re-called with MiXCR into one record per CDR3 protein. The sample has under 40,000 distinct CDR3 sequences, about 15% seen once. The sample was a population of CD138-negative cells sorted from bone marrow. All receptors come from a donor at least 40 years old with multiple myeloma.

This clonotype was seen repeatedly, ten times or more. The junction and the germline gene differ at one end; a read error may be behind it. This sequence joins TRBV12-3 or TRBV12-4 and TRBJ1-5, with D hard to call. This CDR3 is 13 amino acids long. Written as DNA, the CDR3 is TGTGCCAGCAGCTTAGACTCCTATCAGCCCCAGCATTTT. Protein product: CASSLDSYQPQHF.

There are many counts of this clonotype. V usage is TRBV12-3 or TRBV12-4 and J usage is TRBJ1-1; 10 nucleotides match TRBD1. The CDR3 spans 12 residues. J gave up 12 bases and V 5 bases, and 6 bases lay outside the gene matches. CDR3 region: CASSHRDRGPFF. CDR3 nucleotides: TGTGCCAGCAGTCACCGGGACAGGGGACCTTTCTTT.

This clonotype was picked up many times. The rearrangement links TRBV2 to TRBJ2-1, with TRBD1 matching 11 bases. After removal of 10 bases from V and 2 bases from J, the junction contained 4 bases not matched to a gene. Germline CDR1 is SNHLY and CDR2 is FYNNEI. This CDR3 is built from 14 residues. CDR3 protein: CATRDRGAYNEQFF. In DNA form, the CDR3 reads TGTGCCACACGGGACAGGGGGGCCTACAATGAGCAGTTCTTC.

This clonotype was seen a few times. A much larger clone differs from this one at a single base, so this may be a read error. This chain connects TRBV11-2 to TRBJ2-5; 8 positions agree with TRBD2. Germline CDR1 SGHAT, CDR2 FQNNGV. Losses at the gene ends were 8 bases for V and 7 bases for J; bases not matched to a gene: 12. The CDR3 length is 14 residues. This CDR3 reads CASGPGGLWGTQYF. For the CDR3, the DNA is TGTGCCAGCGGCCCGGGGGGGCTCTGGGGGACCCAGTACTTC.

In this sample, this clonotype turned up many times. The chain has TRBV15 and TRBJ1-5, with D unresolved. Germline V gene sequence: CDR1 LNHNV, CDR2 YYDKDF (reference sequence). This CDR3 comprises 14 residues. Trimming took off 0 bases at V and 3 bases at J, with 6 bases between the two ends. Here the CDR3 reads CATSREVNNQPQHF. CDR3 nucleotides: TGTGCCACCAGCAGAGAGGTTAACAATCAGCCCCAGCATTTT. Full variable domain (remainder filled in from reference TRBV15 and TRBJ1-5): DAMVIQNPRYQVTQFGKPVTLSCSQTLNHNVMYWYQQKSSQAPKLLFHYYDKDFNNEADTPDNFQSRRPNTSFCFLDIRSPGLGDTAMYLCATSREVNNQPQHFGDGTRLSIL.

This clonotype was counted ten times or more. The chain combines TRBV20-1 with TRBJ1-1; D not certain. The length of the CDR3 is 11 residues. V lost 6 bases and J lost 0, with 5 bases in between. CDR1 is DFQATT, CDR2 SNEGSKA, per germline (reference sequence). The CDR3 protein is CSADLNTEAFF. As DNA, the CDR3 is TGCAGTGCCGACCTGAACACTGAAGCTTTCTTT.

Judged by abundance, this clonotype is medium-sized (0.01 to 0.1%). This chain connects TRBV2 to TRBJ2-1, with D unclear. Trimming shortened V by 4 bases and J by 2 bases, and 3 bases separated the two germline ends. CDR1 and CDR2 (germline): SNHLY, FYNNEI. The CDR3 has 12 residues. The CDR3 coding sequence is TGTGCCAGCAGTGCAACCTACAATGAGCAGTTCTTC. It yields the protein CASSATYNEQFF.

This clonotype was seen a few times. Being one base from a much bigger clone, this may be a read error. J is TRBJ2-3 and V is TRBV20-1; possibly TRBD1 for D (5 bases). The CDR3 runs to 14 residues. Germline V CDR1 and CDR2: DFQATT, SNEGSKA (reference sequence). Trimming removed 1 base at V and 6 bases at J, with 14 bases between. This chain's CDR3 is CSARVSRAHDTQYF. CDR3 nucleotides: TGCAGTGCTAGAGTTAGCAGGGCCCACGATACGCAGTATTTT.

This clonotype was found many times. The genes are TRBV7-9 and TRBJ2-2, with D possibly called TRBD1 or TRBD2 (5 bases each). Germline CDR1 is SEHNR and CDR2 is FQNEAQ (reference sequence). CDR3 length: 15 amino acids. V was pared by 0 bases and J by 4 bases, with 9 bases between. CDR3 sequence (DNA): TGTGCCAGCAGCTTAGCAGGGACGGGCACCGGGGAGCTGTTTTTT. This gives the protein CASSLAGTGTGELFF.

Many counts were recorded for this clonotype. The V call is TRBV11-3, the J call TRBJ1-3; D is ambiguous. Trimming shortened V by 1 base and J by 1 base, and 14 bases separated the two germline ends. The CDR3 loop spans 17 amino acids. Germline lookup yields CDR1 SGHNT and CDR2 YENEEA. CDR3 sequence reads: CASSLGDQAGSGNTIYF. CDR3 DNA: TGTGCCAGCAGCTTAGGTGACCAGGCGGGGTCTGGAAACACCATATATTTT.

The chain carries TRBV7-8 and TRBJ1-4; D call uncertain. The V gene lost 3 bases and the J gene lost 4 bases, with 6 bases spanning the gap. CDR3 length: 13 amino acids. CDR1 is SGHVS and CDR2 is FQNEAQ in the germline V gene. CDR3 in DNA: TGTGCCAGCAGCTTTTTCGGTAATGAAAAACTGTTTTTT. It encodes CASSFFGNEKLFF.

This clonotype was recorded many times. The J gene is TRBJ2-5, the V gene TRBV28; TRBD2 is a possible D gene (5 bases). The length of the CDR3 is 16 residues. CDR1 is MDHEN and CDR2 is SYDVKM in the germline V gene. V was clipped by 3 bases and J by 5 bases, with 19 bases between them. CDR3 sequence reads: CASSFRAAQAGETQYF. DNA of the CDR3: TGTGCCAGCAGTTTCAGAGCGGCCCAGGCTGGGGAGACCCAGTACTTC.

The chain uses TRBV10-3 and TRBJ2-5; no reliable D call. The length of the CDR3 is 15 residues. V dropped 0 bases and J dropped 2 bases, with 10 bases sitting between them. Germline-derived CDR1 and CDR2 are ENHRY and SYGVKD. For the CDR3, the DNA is TGTGCCATCAGTGAGTCTCAAGAACGACAAGAGACCCAGTACTTC. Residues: CAISESQERQETQYF.

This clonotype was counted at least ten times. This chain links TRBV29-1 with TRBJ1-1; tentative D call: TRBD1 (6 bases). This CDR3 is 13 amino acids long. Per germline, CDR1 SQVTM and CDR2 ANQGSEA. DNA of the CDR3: TGCATCTCGGGGGCTCCTGCGAACACTGAAGCTTTCTTT. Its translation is CISGAPANTEAFF.

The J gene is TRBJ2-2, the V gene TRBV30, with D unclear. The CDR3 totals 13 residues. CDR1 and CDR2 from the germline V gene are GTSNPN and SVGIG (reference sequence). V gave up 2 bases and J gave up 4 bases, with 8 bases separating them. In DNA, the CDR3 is TGTGCCTGGAGTCCTCGTGTCACCGGGGAGCTGTTTTTT. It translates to CAWSPRVTGELFF.

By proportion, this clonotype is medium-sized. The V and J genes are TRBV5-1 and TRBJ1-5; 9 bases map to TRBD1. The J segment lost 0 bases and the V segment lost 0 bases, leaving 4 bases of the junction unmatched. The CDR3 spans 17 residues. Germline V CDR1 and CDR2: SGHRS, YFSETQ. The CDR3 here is CASSLDRGRNSNQPQHF. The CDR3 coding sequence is TGCGCCAGCAGCTTGGACAGGGGGCGAAATAGCAATCAGCCCCAGCATTTT.

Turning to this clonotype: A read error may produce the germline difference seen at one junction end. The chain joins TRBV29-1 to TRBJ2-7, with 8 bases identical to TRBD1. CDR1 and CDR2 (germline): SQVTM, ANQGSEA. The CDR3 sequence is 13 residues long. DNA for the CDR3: TGCGGCGTTTCGACAGGGGTAGGCTACGGGCAGTACTTC. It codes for CGVSTGVGYGQYF.

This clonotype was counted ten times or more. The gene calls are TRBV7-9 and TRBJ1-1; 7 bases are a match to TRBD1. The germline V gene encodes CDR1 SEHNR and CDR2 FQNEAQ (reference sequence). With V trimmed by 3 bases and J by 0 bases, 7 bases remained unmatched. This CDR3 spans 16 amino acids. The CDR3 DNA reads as TGTGCCAGCAGCTTGGGATACAGGGGCATGAACACTGAAGCTTTCTTT. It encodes CASSLGYRGMNTEAFF. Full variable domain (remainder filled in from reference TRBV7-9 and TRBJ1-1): DTGVSQNPRHKITKRGQNVTFRCDPISEHNRLYWYRQTLGQGPEFLTYFQNEAQLEKSRLLSDRFSAERPKGSFSTLEIQRTEQGDSAMYLCASSLGYRGMNTEAFFGQGTRLTVV.

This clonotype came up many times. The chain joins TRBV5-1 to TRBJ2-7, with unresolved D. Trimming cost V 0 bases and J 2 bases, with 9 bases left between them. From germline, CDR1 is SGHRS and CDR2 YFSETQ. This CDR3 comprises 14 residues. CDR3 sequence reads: CASSLGGRAYEQYF. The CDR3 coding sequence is TGCGCCAGCAGCTTGGGAGGTCGGGCCTACGAGCAGTACTTC. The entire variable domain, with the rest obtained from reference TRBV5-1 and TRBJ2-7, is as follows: KAGVTQTPRYLIKTRGQQVTLSCSPISGHRSVSWYQQTPGQGLQFLFEYFSETQRNKGNFPGRFSGRQFSNSRSEMNVSTLELGDSALYLCASSLGGRAYEQYFGPGTRLTVT.

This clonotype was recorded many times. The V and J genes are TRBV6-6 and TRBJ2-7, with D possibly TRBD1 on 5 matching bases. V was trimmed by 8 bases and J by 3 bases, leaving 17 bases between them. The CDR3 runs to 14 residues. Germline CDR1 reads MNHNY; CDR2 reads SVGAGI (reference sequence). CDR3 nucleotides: TGTGCCAGCCGCCAGGGTCGGAGTCTCTACGAGCAGTACTTC. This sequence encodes CASRQGRSLYEQYF.

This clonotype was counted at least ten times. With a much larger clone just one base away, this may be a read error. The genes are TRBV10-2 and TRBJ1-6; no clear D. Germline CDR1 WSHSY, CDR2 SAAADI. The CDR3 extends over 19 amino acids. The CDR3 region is CASSESVFVGSSYNSPLYF. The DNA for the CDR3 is TGCGCCAGCAGTGAGTCGGTTTTCGTGGGGAGCTCCTATAATTCACCCCTCTACTTT.

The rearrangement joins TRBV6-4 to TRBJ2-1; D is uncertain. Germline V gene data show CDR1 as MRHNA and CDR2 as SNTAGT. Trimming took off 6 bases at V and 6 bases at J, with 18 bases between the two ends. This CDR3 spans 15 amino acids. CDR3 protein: CASSAGLSPSNEQFF. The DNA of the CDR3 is TGTGCCAGCAGCGCCGGGCTCTCCCCAAGCAATGAGCAGTTCTTC.

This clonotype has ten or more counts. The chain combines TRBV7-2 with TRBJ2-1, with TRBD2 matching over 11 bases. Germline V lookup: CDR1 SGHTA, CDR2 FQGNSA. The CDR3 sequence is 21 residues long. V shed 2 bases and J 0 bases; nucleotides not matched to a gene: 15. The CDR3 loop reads CASSLIASGLAGGSSYNEQFF. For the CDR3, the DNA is TGTGCCAGCAGCTTAATTGCGTCCGGGCTAGCGGGGGGAAGCTCCTACAATGAGCAGTTCTTC.

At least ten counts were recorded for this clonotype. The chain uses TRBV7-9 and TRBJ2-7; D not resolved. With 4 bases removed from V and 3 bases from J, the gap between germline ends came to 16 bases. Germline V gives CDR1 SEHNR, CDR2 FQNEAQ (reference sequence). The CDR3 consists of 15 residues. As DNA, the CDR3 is TGTGCCAGCAGCTCAGGAAAGGAAGGTAACTACGAGCAGTACTTC. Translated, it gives CASSSGKEGNYEQYF.

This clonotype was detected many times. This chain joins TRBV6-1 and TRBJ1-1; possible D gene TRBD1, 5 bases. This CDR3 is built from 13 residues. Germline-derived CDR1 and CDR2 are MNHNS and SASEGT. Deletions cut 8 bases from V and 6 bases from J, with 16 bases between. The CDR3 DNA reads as TGTGCCAGCCGCAGGGACTCGTTCGCTGAAGCTTTCTTT. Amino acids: CASRRDSFAEAFF.

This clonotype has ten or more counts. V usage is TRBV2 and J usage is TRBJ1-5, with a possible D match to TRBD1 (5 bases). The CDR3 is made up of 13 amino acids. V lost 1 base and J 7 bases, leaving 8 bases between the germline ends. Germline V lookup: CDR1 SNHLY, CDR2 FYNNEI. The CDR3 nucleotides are TGTGCCAGCAGTGAAGGGGACGTGCAGCCCCAGCATTTT. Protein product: CASSEGDVQPQHF.

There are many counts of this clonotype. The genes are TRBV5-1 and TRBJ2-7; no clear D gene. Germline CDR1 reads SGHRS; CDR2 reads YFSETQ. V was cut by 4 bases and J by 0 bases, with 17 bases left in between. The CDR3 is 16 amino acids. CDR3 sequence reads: CASSPSGPLTSYEQYF. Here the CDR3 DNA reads TGCGCCAGCAGCCCATCCGGACCGCTGACCTCCTACGAGCAGTACTTC.

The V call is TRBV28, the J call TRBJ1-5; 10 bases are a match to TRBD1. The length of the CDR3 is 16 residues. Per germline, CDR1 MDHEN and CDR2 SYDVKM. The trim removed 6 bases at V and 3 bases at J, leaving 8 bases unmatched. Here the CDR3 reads CASSHRGQGTNQPQHF. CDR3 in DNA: TGTGCCAGCAGCCATAGGGGACAGGGGACCAATCAGCCCCAGCATTTT.

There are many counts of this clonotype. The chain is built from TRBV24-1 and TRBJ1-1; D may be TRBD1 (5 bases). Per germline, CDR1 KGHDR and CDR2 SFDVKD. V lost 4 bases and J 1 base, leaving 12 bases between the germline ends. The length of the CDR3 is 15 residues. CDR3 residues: CATSDTGRKNTEAFF. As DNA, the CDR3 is TGTGCCACCAGTGACACGGGACGGAAGAACACTGAAGCTTTCTTT.

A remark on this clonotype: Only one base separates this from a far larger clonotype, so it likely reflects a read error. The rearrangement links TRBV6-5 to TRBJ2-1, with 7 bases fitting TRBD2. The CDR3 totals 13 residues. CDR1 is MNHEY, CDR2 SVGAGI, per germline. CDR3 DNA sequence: TGTGACAGCAGTTACCTAGAGCGGGGTGAGCAGTTCTTC. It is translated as CDSSYLERGEQFF.